What follows is one T cell receptor beta chain and its context. This clonotype was detected only a few times. It lacks a known antigen. Base-call qualities are not available, and no considerably larger clone is one nucleotide away. TCR beta CDR3 regions were amplified from RNA transcripts. A first-round RT-PCR of the TCR CDR3 used the HTBI primer set with the Qiagen OneStep RT-PCR kit. The libraries were constructed in a second round of multiplex PCR and then size-selected and purified. The libraries were sequenced on an Illumina HiSeq2000 using paired-end 100 bp reads. As for the authors' bioinformatics: Raw data were processed with SOAPnuke, discarding reads with adapters, uncalled bases, mean Phred below 15, or no exact constant-primer or identifier match. COPE v1.2.5 was used to merge the high-quality paired reads, and each unique nucleotide sequence was defined as a clonotype. Clonotypes were aligned to IMGT TRBV, TRBD and TRBJ reference segments using MiTCR v1.1. The analysis included only V-J combinations with a frequency above 0.0001, which together covered roughly 99% of the repertoires. The TCS score was defined as F50 (clonal expansion) divided by E x V (chaos), with BLOSUM62-based TCRdist calculated between CDR3 peptides within each V-J. Welch's t-statistics and random forest reduced roughly 500 V-J features to 13, which were used in a naive Bayes classifier (R e1071). Starting from the raw public reads, TCRdb applied fastp trimming at Q25, assembled clones with MiXCR and retained in-frame beta chains. Each record represents a unique CDR3 protein, reported with the most common genes and DNA among its rows. The V and J calls here are based on TCRdb, not the publication. The sample table holds over 650,000 distinct CDR3 sequences, of which around 15% were seen once. The ten largest clonotypes hold over 7.5% of the sample.

V is pared back by 0 bases and J by 0 bases, with 3 bases lying between the germline termini. The germline V gene encodes CDR1 LGHDT and CDR2 YNNKEL (reference sequence). From the cysteine up to the phenylalanine, the CDR3 has a length of 14 residues. Kept here is only the CDR3 DNA, which spans 42 bases and is read in frame from base 1. This record comes from a study of T cells in Graves' hyperthyroidism and ophthalmopathy (dated by TCRdb to the late 2010s). At the level of the whole study: Peripheral blood samples were taken at initial diagnosis, before any treatment was given. A discovery cohort of about a hundred patients, roughly 45 with Graves' ophthalmopathy and about 58 with stable Graves' hyperthyroidism, was used to find distinguishing TCR V-J signatures. Whether ophthalmopathy could be predicted prospectively was tested in an independent validation cohort made up of 18 hyperthyroidism patients plus 17 patients who later progressed to ophthalmopathy. The approximately 100 discovery patients were divided at random into training and test sets in a 7:3 ratio. In six Graves' hyperthyroidism patients, the study also compared T-cell repertoires from thyroid tissue with T-cell repertoires from blood. Following sampling, methimazole starting at 30 mg daily was given to hyperthyroidism patients, and high-dose intravenous methylprednisolone was given to ophthalmopathy patients. TCR Vbeta CDR3 sequencing of around 130 peripheral blood samples (around 45 ophthalmopathy, around 80 hyperthyroidism and some 17 progressor patients) is reported in the paper. What the work shows at the level of the full study, not this receptor alone: No statistical method was used to fix the sample size in advance, and group allocation was not hidden from the investigators. Ophthalmopathy was separated from stable hyperthyroidism by a 13 V-J signature model, with 87.88% sensitivity and about 81% specificity obtained in cross-validation and 80%/75% obtained in testing. During validation, the model predicted progression to ophthalmopathy a median of around 7 months ahead of onset, with around 70% sensitivity and 72.22% specificity. Most expanded thyroid clonotypes (frequency above 0.001) were also detected in blood, suggesting blood repertoires may reflect thyroid immune responses.

Stable Graves' hyperthyroidism was defined as no progression to ophthalmopathy during 18 months of follow-up. Hyperthyroidism patients were aged 18 to 65 years and newly diagnosed, with disease duration of less than 2 months. Patients with uncontrolled infections, other autoimmune diseases, pregnancy or lactation were excluded. Clinical symptoms, serum thyroxine and TRAb, thyroid ultrasound, and orbital computed tomography formed the basis for the diagnoses. Ficoll-Paque density gradient centrifugation was used to isolate PBMCs from around 9.1 ml of fresh peripheral blood. Total RNA was extracted with Trizol reagent, and quality was checked on an Agilent 2100 Bioanalyzer.

The chain is assembled from TRBV3-1 and TRBJ1-5, with no confident D gene call. The source is a man younger than 30 with Graves' hyperthyroidism. Sequencing used blood. Here is the DNA: TGTGCCAGCAGCCAAGAGGCTAGCAATCAGCCCCAGCATTTT. Its protein product is CASSQEASNQPQHF. With all but the CDR3 taken from the reference TRBV3-1 and TRBJ1-5 genes, the full variable domain is: DTAVSQTPKYLVTQMGNDKSIKCEQNLGHDTMYWYKQDSKKFLKIMFSYNNKELIINETVPNRFSPKSPDKAHLNLHINSLELGDSAVYFCASSQEASNQPQHFGDGTRLSIL.